This TCR beta chain was retrieved from a study of blood T cell repertoires in COVID-19. Profiling relied on immunoSEQ multiplex PCR, and the TCRdb table lists in-frame clones only, not all of them. The sample holds a few hundred thousand clones, around nine tenths seen once. The CDR3 is 15 residues long. V lost 0 bases and J 8 bases, leaving 13 bases between the germline ends. Recruitment covered about 26 US areas and drew participants whose ages spanned roughly 18 to 89 years. The sequenced sample consisted of PBMCs or T cells enriched from blood (not recorded which). This chain uses TRBV23-1 with TRBJ1-4; D possibly corresponds to TRBD1 (5 bases). TRBV23-1 is identified as an open reading frame with a role that is uncertain. The sequence came from a woman aged 60-75 years in a cohort exposed to, infected with or recovered from COVID-19 (not recorded which). CDR3 protein: CASSQSVAGREKLFF. Here the CDR3 DNA reads TGCGCCAGCAGTCAATCGGTGGCAGGGAGGGAAAAACTGTTTTTT.